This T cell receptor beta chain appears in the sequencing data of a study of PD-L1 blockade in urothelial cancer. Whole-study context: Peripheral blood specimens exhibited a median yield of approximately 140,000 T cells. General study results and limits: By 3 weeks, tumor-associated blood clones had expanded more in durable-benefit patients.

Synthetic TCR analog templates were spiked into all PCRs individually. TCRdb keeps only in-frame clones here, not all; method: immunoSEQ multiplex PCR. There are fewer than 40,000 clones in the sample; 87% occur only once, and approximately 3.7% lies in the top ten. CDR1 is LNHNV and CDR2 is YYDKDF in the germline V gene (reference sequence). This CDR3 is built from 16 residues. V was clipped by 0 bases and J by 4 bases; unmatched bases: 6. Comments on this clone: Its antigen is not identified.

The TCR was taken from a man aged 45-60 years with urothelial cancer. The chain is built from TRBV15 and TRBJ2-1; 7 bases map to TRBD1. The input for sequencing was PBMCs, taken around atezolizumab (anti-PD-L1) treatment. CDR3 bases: TGTGCCACCAGCAGAGATAGGGGGCACGGATACAATGAGCAGTTCTTC. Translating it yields CATSRDRGHGYNEQFF.